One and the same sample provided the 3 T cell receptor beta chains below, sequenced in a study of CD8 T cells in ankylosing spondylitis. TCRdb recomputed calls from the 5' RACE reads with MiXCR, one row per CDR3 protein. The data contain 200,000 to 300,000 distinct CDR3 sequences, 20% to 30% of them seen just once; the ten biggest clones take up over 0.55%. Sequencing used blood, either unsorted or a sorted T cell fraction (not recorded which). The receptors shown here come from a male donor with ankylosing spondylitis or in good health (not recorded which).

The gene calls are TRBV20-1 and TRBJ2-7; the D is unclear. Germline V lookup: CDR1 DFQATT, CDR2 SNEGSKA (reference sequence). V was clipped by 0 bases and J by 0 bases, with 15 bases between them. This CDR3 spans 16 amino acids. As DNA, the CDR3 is TGCAGTGCTAGAGAGGATGAATGGGTCGGCTCCTACGAGCAGTACTTC. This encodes CSAREDEWVGSYEQYF.

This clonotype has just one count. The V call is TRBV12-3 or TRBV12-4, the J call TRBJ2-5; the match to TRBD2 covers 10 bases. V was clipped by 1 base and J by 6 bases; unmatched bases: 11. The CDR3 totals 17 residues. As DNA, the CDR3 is TGTGCCAGCAGTTTAGGTCCGAGCGGGGGGGCCCGGAAGACCCAGTACTTC. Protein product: CASSLGPSGGARKTQYF.

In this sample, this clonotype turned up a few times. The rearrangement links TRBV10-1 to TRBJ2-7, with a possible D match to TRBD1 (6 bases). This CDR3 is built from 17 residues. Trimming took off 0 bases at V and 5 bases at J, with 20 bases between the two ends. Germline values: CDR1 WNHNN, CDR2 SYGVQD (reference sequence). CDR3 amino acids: CASSESIPGQGNHEQYF. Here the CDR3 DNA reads TGCGCCAGCAGTGAGTCCATCCCCGGGCAGGGGAACCACGAGCAGTACTTC.